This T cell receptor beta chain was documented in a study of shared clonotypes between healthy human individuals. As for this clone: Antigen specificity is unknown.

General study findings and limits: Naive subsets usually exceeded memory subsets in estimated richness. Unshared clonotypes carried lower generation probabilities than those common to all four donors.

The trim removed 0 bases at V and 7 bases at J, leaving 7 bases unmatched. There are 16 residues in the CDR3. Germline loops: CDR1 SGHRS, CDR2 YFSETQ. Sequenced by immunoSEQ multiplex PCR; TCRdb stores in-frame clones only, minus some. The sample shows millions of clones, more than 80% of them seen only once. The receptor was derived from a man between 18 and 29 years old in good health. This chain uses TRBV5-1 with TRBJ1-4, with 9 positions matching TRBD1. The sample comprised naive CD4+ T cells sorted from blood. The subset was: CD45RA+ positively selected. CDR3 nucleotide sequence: TGCGCCAGCAGCTTGGCAGGGGGACAGGGTAGTGAAAAACTGTTTTTT. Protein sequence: CASSLAGGQGSEKLFF.